The next 17 T cell receptor beta chains were all read from a single sample in a study of blood T cell repertoires in COVID-19. The method was immunoSEQ multiplex PCR; TCRdb's version includes in-frame clones alone and lacks a portion of them. The sample records about 160,000 clones, 75% to 90% being singletons. Sequences were obtained from peripheral blood. The receptors were sampled from a woman aged 55-75 years with active or convalescent COVID-19.

The chain uses TRBV5-4 and TRBJ2-3; 15 bases are a match to TRBD2. Germline assignment: CDR1 SGHNT and CDR2 YYREEE (reference sequence). Losses at the gene ends were 4 bases for V and 0 bases for J; bases not matched to a gene: 6. This CDR3 has 18 residues. The CDR3 region has the DNA TGTGCCAGCAGCCCCGGACTAGCGGGGGGGCTGAGCACAGATACGCAGTATTTT. Translating it yields CASSPGLAGGLSTDTQYF.

The table lists this clone with a count of one. J is TRBJ2-1 and V is TRBV10-1, with TRBD2 matching 8 bases. The length of the CDR3 is 14 residues. CDR1 and CDR2 from the germline V gene are WNHNN and SYGVQD (reference sequence). After removal of 3 bases from V and 9 bases from J, the junction contained 7 bases not matched to a gene. CDR3: CASSDGRGIGEQFF. CDR3 nucleotides: TGCGCCAGCAGTGACGGGAGGGGGATTGGTGAGCAGTTCTTC.

The gene calls are TRBV9 and TRBJ2-1; 7 bases line up with TRBD2. Trimming at V came to 4 bases and at J to 0 bases, leaving 13 bases not matched to a gene. The length of the CDR3 is 18 residues. CDR1 and CDR2 (germline): SGDLS, YYNGEE. CDR3 protein: CASSYGTTQGSSYNEQFF. CDR3 DNA sequence: TGTGCCAGCAGCTACGGGACTACCCAAGGGAGCTCCTACAATGAGCAGTTCTTC. The whole variable domain, filled in from reference TRBV9 and TRBJ2-1, reads DSGVTQTPKHLITATGQRVTLRCSPRSGDLSVYWYQQSLDQGLQFLIQYYNGEERAKGNILERFSAQQFPDLHSELNLSSLELGDSALYFCASSYGTTQGSSYNEQFFGPGTRLTVL.

The chain joins TRBV18 to TRBJ2-2, with 10 bases that match TRBD1. The junction had 11 bases not matched to a gene; V was cut back by 3 bases and J by 1 base. The germline CDR1 and CDR2 sequences are KGHSH and LQKENI. There are 19 residues in the CDR3. Here the CDR3 reads CASSPWPGQGFGNTGELFF. As DNA, the CDR3 is TGTGCCAGCTCACCCTGGCCGGGACAGGGGTTCGGGAACACCGGGGAGCTGTTTTTT.

This clone was recorded only once. J is TRBJ2-4 and V is TRBV3-1 (or the pseudogene TRBV3-2), with D unclear. Trimming cost V 4 bases and J 6 bases, with 7 bases left between them. CDR3 size: 12 residues. Germline CDR1 LGHDT, CDR2 YNNKEL (reference sequence). This chain's CDR3 is CASSLPGNIQYF. CDR3 coding DNA: TGTGCCAGCAGCCTCCCGGGAAACATTCAGTACTTC.

This clone has more than one count but fewer than ten. This sequence joins TRBV10-3 and TRBJ1-2, with 7 bases matching TRBD1. The CDR3 runs 14 residues. Germline values: CDR1 ENHRY, CDR2 SYGVKD. Germline trimming cut 4 bases from V and 2 bases from J; bases unmatched to any gene: 4. CDR3 amino acids: CAISVGGQNYGYTF. In nucleotides, the CDR3 is TGTGCCATCAGTGTGGGGGGACAGAACTATGGCTACACCTTC.

This clone is a singleton in its sample. The chain links TRBV9 to TRBJ1-5; TRBD1 is a possible D gene (6 bases). This CDR3 is 13 amino acids long. Germline CDR1 and CDR2: SGDLS and YYNGEE. V shed 3 bases and J shed 4 bases, with 8 bases lying between them. CDR3 nucleotide sequence: TGTGCCAGCAGCGGACAGGATAATCAGCCCCAGCATTTT. This gives the protein CASSGQDNQPQHF.

This clone was observed a single time. The chain couples TRBV9 to TRBJ2-2; tentatively, D is TRBD2 (5 bases). Germline lookup yields CDR1 SGDLS and CDR2 YYNGEE. Trimming shortened V by 4 bases and J by 5 bases, and 9 bases separated the two germline ends. The CDR3 extends over 13 amino acids. This CDR3 is CASSRSGTGELFF. In DNA, the CDR3 is TGTGCCAGCAGCAGGTCGGGGACCGGGGAGCTGTTTTTT.

The chain carries TRBV19 and TRBJ2-7; 8 bases line up with TRBD2. This CDR3 spans 16 amino acids. Looked up from germline, CDR1 is LNHDA and CDR2 is SQIVND (reference sequence). J was trimmed by 2 bases and V by 6 bases; bases with no gene match: 12. CDR3 sequence reads: CASSQRSGGVAYEQYF. In DNA, the CDR3 is TGTGCCAGTAGCCAGAGATCCGGGGGGGTGGCCTACGAGCAGTACTTC.

V gene TRBV20-1 combines with J gene TRBJ2-7; 10 bases align to TRBD2. V lost 3 bases and J lost 5; bases outside the gene matches: 7. Germline-derived CDR1 and CDR2 are DFQATT and SNEGSKA (reference sequence). This CDR3 region has 14 residues. The CDR3 bases are TGCAGTGCTAGTTTGGGACTAGCGATTGACGAGCAGTACTTC. This gives the protein CSASLGLAIDEQYF.

The chain carries TRBV7-3 and TRBJ2-3; 7 bases are shared with TRBD1. CDR1 and CDR2 (germline): SGHTA, FQGTGA. The V segment lost 5 bases and the J segment 5 bases; nucleotides outside the gene matches: 7. CDR3 length equals 14 residues. The CDR3 spells CASSRTGVGDTQYF. The CDR3 DNA follows: TGTGCCAGCAGCCGAACAGGGGTGGGAGATACGCAGTATTTT.

The J gene is TRBJ1-6, the V gene TRBV7-6; 12 nucleotides agree with TRBD1. Looked up from germline, CDR1 is SGHVS and CDR2 is FNYEAQ. With 1 base clipped from V and 7 bases from J, the junction kept 2 bases outside the gene matches. The CDR3 covers 16 residues. The CDR3 here is CASSLEGTGGNSPLHF. DNA of the CDR3: TGTGCCAGCAGCTTAGAAGGGACAGGGGGCAATTCACCCCTCCACTTT.

This clone was seen just once. The chain is built from TRBV9 and TRBJ2-1, with 8 bases that match TRBD1. Losses at the gene ends were 0 bases for V and 4 bases for J; bases not matched to a gene: 6. This CDR3 has 16 residues. Germline V CDR1 and CDR2: SGDLS, YYNGEE. In DNA, the CDR3 is TGTGCCAGCAGCGTAGCGGGTCAGGGGGCTTACAATGAGCAGTTCTTC. It translates to CASSVAGQGAYNEQFF.

This chain connects TRBV10-3 to TRBJ2-3; 16 bases are a match to TRBD2. The CDR3 is 19 residues long. Germline CDR1 and CDR2: ENHRY and SYGVKD. V was pared by 10 bases and J by 1 base, with 14 bases of the junction left unmatched. The CDR3 DNA is TGTGCCACCTCCCTCTCCGGGACTAGCGGGGGGGCGGGCACAGATACGCAGTATTTT. This codes for CATSLSGTSGGAGTDTQYF.

Concerning this clone: One end of the junction varies from germline; a read error may be responsible. This chain uses TRBV29-1 with TRBJ2-1; 8 positions match TRBD1. Germline V gene sequence: CDR1 SQVTM, CDR2 ANQGSEA. The CDR3 has 13 amino acids. DNA of the CDR3: TGCAGCTTTGACAGGGGAAACTACAATGAGCAGTTCTTC. Its protein is CSFDRGNYNEQFF.

This rearrangement joins TRBV4-3 to TRBJ1-1; 10 bases line up with TRBD1. This CDR3 is 15 amino acids long. Germline trimming cut 4 bases from V and 5 bases from J; bases unmatched to any gene: 7. Per the germline V gene, CDR1 is LGHNA and CDR2 is YSLEER. CDR3 sequence: CASSPDRGLITEAFF. The DNA for the CDR3 is TGCGCCAGCAGCCCTGACAGGGGGCTAATTACTGAAGCTTTCTTT.

J is TRBJ2-2 and V is TRBV11-2; possible D gene TRBD1, 5 bases. Trimming pared 2 bases from V and 6 bases from J, leaving 13 bases between. CDR1 SGHAT and CDR2 FQNNGV come from the germline V gene. This CDR3 has 15 amino acids. The CDR3 here is CASSLNQGQSGELFF. The CDR3 coding sequence is TGTGCCAGCAGCTTAAATCAGGGTCAATCCGGGGAGCTGTTTTTT.